This TCR beta chain was recovered during a study of CD4 T cells in relation to SARS-CoV-2 and coronaviruses. Germline values: CDR1 MNHEY, CDR2 SMNVEV (reference sequence). The CDR3 consists of 15 residues. Trimming pared 0 bases from V and 3 bases from J, leaving 12 bases between. The study, taken as a whole, reports: Compared with monoreactive clones, crossreactive clones showed significantly weaker SARS-CoV-2 expansion. Approximately 65% of donors had memory CD4+ clonotypes crossrecognizing SARS-CoV-2 and common cold coronavirus spike. This crossreactivity analysis covered spike protein alone, no other viral proteins.

The method was immunoSEQ multiplex PCR; TCRdb's version includes in-frame clones alone and lacks a portion of them. The table records about 37,000 clones, approximately 86% of them present only once. Notes on this clone: Its antigen is not identified.

The sample comprised naive CD4+ T cells from PBMCs, cultured in vitro. Described subset: naive CD4+ T cells isolated by negative enrichment. The sequence was collected from an adult with COVID-19. The chain recombines TRBV27 with TRBJ2-7; D is perhaps TRBD1 (5 bases). This CDR3 reads CASSLSSQGIYEQYF. The CDR3, as DNA: TGTGCCAGCAGTTTATCGTCCCAGGGTATCTACGAGCAGTACTTC.